Shown below are 10 T cell receptor beta chains from a single sample sequenced in a study of T cells after yellow fever vaccination. TCRdb recomputed calls from the 5' RACE reads with MiXCR, one row per CDR3 protein. The table records about 53,000 distinct CDR3 sequences, approximately 7.7% of them present only once. Sequences were derived from CD8+ T cells sorted from PBMCs, sampled on the day of the first yellow fever vaccination. These TCRs come from a man younger than 35 who received the YFV17D yellow fever vaccine.

This clonotype turned up a few times. The V call is TRBV4-1, the J call TRBJ1-3; D unclear. V lost 1 base to trimming and J lost 0 bases, with 10 bases between them. There are 16 residues in the CDR3. Germline V CDR1 and CDR2: MGHRA, YSYEKL. In DNA form, the CDR3 reads TGCGCCAGCAGCCAAGGGCCAGGTCGCTCTGGAAACACCATATATTTT. Its translation is CASSQGPGRSGNTIYF.

This clonotype was recorded at least ten times. The gene calls are TRBV7-2 and TRBJ2-1; 9 bases fit TRBD1. This CDR3 is 15 amino acids long. Germline-derived CDR1 and CDR2 are SGHTA and FQGNSA. Trimming cost V 1 base and J 4 bases; bases outside gene matches: 2. The CDR3 nucleotides are TGTGCCAGCAGCTTAGGACAGGGGGGATACAATGAGCAGTTCTTC. Its protein product is CASSLGQGGYNEQFF. Together with reference TRBV7-2 and TRBJ2-1, the CDR3 gives the full variable domain: GAGVSQSPSNKVTEKGKDVELRCDPISGHTALYWYRQSLGQGLEFLIYFQGNSAPDKSGLPSDRFSAERTGGSVSTLTIQRTQQEDSAVYLCASSLGQGGYNEQFFGPGTRLTVL.

V gene TRBV4-1 combines with J gene TRBJ1-1; D gene ambiguous. Germline CDR1 MGHRA, CDR2 YSYEKL. V was pared by 6 bases and J by 2 bases, with 10 bases between. CDR3 size: 13 residues. The CDR3 here is CASSRGPNTEAFF. The DNA of the CDR3 is TGCGCCAGCAGTCGAGGACCCAACACTGAAGCTTTCTTT.

This clonotype was seen ten or more times. The chain couples TRBV12-3 or TRBV12-4 to TRBJ1-1; D is perhaps TRBD1 (6 bases). This CDR3 has 16 residues. Trimming left V 5 bases short and J 7 bases short, with 23 bases between. The CDR3 DNA sequence: TGTGCCAGCAGTCTCAATACAGGGCCCCTAGGTGGTGAAGCTTTCTTT. This gives the protein CASSLNTGPLGGEAFF.

This chain connects TRBV6-1 to TRBJ1-5; D call uncertain. V was cut by 5 bases and J by 7 bases, with 15 bases left in between. The CDR3 has 14 amino acids. Germline loops: CDR1 MNHNS, CDR2 SASEGT. Here the CDR3 reads CASSTQAFGQPQHF. DNA of the CDR3: TGTGCCAGCAGTACCCAGGCATTCGGGCAGCCCCAGCATTTT.

This clonotype came up many times. The chain employs TRBV7-9 and TRBJ1-4; no reliable D call. Germline V lookup: CDR1 SEHNR, CDR2 FQNEAQ (reference sequence). This CDR3 region has 15 residues. The V end was cut by 3 bases, the J end by 0 bases, with 8 bases between. The DNA of the CDR3 is TGTGCCAGCAGCTTCGGATGGGCAACTAATGAAAAACTGTTTTTT. Translating gives CASSFGWATNEKLFF.

V usage is TRBV7-9 and J usage is TRBJ1-1; D is perhaps TRBD1 (5 bases). The CDR3 length is 12 residues. The V gene lost 5 bases and the J gene lost 6 bases, with 10 bases spanning the gap. Germline CDR1 and CDR2: SEHNR and FQNEAQ (reference sequence). This CDR3 reads CASSPLGAEAFF. DNA for the CDR3: TGTGCCAGCAGCCCGTTAGGGGCTGAAGCTTTCTTT.

This clonotype was seen at least ten times. The chain has TRBV11-2 and TRBJ2-1; 7 bases map to TRBD2. V shed 5 bases and J 2 bases; nucleotides not matched to a gene: 6. The CDR3 spans 15 residues. Per the germline V gene, CDR1 is SGHAT and CDR2 is FQNNGV. CDR3 residues: CASSSGARTYNEQFF. The CDR3 DNA follows: TGTGCCAGCAGCAGCGGGGCCCGGACCTACAATGAGCAGTTCTTC.

In this sample, this clonotype turned up a few times. The V and J genes are TRBV12-3 or TRBV12-4 and TRBJ2-1, with TRBD1 identical over 8 bases. This CDR3 is 14 amino acids long. Trimming cost V 5 bases and J 7 bases; bases outside gene matches: 7. DNA of the CDR3: TGTGCCAGCAGTAATCAGGGGGCAGGGAATGAGCAGTTCTTC. Protein product: CASSNQGAGNEQFF.

This clonotype has at least ten counts. The chain couples TRBV4-1 to TRBJ2-7; 8 bases match TRBD2. CDR3 length: 14 residues. Per germline, CDR1 MGHRA and CDR2 YSYEKL. V was clipped by 3 bases and J by 2 bases; unmatched bases: 3. The CDR3 loop reads CASSHEGLAYEQYF. The CDR3 nucleotides are TGCGCCAGCAGCCATGAGGGACTAGCCTACGAGCAGTACTTC.